The entry that follows covers one T cell receptor (beta chain) sequence. The antigen is undetermined. Construction of TCR beta libraries was performed using quantitative 5'-RACE with molecular barcodes. TCRdb re-derived calls from the 5' RACE reads in MiXCR, one entry per CDR3 protein. The table shows more than 650,000 distinct CDR3 sequences, with roughly 12% occurring only once. The data belong to a study of CD8 T cells in ankylosing spondylitis. General study points: Characteristic of ankylosing spondylitis blood, it appeared, was a TCR beta motif comprising several highly homologous variants. Past research had described some motif variants in reactive arthritis synovial fluid and blood.

The source material was blood, either unsorted or a sorted T cell fraction (not recorded which). The source of this sequence is a male donor with ankylosing spondylitis.

This CDR3 reads CASSLDVNGYTF. The CDR3 DNA is TGTGCCAGCAGCTTAGACGTCAATGGCTACACCTTC. The rearrangement joins TRBV7-2 to TRBJ1-2; D is undetermined. Germline V gene sequence: CDR1 SGHTA, CDR2 FQGNSA. The CDR3 consists of 12 residues. The V end was cut by 1 base, the J end by 6 bases, with 6 bases between. The full variable domain, completed using reference TRBV7-2 and TRBJ1-2, is GAGVSQSPSNKVTEKGKDVELRCDPISGHTALYWYRQSLGQGLEFLIYFQGNSAPDKSGLPSDRFSAERTGGSVSTLTIQRTQQEDSAVYLCASSLDVNGYTFGSGTRLTVV.